These 2 T cell receptor beta chains originate from one sample sequenced in a study of shared clonotypes between healthy human individuals. Only in-frame clones appear in the TCRdb table, and some are missing; sequencing was by immunoSEQ multiplex PCR. The table records hundreds of thousands of clones, 73% of them present only once. Sequenced: memory CD4+ T cells sorted from blood. Regarding subset: CD45RA-negative fraction. The receptors stem from a woman in her thirties in good health.

The V call is TRBV7-3, the J call TRBJ2-5, with unresolved D. V lost 5 bases and J 4 bases, leaving 8 bases between the germline ends. The CDR3 sequence is 12 residues long. Per the germline V gene, CDR1 is SGHTA and CDR2 is FQGTGA. The DNA of the CDR3 is TGTGCCAGCAGCCGTCCGGGAGAGACCCAGTACTTC. Its translation is CASSRPGETQYF.

The chain is built from TRBV27 and TRBJ1-5, with TRBD1 identical over 9 bases. The length of the CDR3 is 17 residues. Germline V gives CDR1 MNHEY, CDR2 SMNVEV (reference sequence). J was trimmed by 6 bases and V by 5 bases; bases with no gene match: 14. The CDR3 region is CASSPYLQGAPGQPQHF. As DNA, the CDR3 is TGTGCCAGCAGTCCATACCTACAGGGGGCGCCGGGTCAGCCCCAGCATTTT.